This T cell receptor beta chain was sequenced for a study of CD8 T cells in Susac syndrome. Findings and caveats of the study: The study recognized that the number of individuals in its TCR sequencing and HLA analysis was relatively small.

Concerning this clonotype: Antigen unknown.

Random hexamers were used to reverse transcribe the RNA input (roughly 0.5 to 1 ug). The authors amplified TCR beta CDR3 across 54 Vbeta and 13 Jbeta using immunoSEQ multiplex PCR. Each CDR3 protein is one row after TCRdb ran MiXCR on the immunoSEQ multiplex PCR reads. The sample gives some 150,000 distinct CDR3 sequences, around 94% of which show up once; roughly 0.27% is in the top ten. V was pared by 6 bases and J by 10 bases, with 13 bases between. The CDR3 covers 12 residues. In germline, CDR1 is SEHNR, CDR2 FQNEAQ (reference sequence). Sequencing of TCR beta was carried out in blood CD8+ and CD4+ T cells. The control group consisted of healthy donors matched for age and sex.

The chain uses TRBV7-9 and TRBJ2-1, with a weak D call TRBD2 (5 bases). This clonotype was sampled from a human donor in good health. The sample consisted of CD8+ T cells from PBMCs. Here the CDR3 DNA reads TGTGCCAGCAGTATACTAGTTTTCGAGCAGTTCTTC. Residues: CASSILVFEQFF. The whole variable domain, filled in from reference TRBV7-9 and TRBJ2-1, reads DTGVSQNPRHKITKRGQNVTFRCDPISEHNRLYWYRQTLGQGPEFLTYFQNEAQLEKSRLLSDRFSAERPKGSFSTLEIQRTEQGDSAMYLCASSILVFEQFFGPGTRLTVL.